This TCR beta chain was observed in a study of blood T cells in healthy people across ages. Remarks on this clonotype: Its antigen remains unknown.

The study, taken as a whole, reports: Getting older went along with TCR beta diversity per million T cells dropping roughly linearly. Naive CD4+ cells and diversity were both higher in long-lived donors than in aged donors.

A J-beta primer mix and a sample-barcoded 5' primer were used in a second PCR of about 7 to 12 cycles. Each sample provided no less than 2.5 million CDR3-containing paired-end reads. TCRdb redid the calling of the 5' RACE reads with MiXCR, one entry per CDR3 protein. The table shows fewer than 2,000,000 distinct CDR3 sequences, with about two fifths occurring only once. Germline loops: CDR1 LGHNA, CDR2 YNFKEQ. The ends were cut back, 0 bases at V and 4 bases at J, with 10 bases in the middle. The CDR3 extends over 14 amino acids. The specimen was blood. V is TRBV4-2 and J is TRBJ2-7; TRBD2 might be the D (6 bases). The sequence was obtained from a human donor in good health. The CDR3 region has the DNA TGTGCCAGCAGCCAAGATATTGGGACTTACGAGCAGTACTTC. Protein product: CASSQDIGTYEQYF.